These 18 T cell receptor beta chains came from one sample sequenced in a study of Ad26.COV2.S vaccination and SARS-CoV-2 variants (dated by TCRdb to the early 2020s). This specimen's treatment or condition label, per the study, means: around 19 received Ad26.COV2.S at low or high dose, single or two shots; about 5 received placebo; per-sample allocation not given. For vaccine and placebo recipients, the sequenced repertoires came from samples collected on day 63 after the first injection. Library creation used the immunoSEQ multiplex PCR assay. The table was pulled from immuneACCESS by TCRdb, which kept in-frame rearrangements only. Such tables lose some clones; where checked, under half of the loss comes from unresolved V genes, and the rest has no known cause. Present in this sample are about 680,000 clones, roughly 90% of which were seen just once. The ten largest account for over 1.3% of the sample.

This specimen was peripheral blood, taken in a trial of Ad26.COV2.S vaccine versus placebo. These receptors were taken from a person between 18 and 59 years old who received the Ad26.COV2.S COVID-19 vaccine or a placebo.

V and J are TRBV19 and TRBJ2-2, with 9 bases that match TRBD1. The CDR3 is made up of 14 amino acids. Per germline, CDR1 LNHDA and CDR2 SQIVND (reference sequence). V lost 9 bases, J lost 5 bases, and 7 bases stayed unmatched. DNA of the CDR3: TGTGCCAGCAAAAGGGACAGGGAGACCGGGGAGCTGTTTTTT. It yields the protein CASKRDRETGELFF.

This chain uses TRBV9 with TRBJ1-1; 7 bases fit TRBD1. The germline gives CDR1 SGDLS, CDR2 YYNGEE. The J segment lost 3 bases and the V segment lost 4 bases, leaving 9 bases of the junction unmatched. The CDR3 consists of 15 residues. CDR3 loop: CASSSGGGTYTEAFF. DNA for the CDR3: TGTGCCAGCAGCTCAGGGGGAGGGACCTACACTGAAGCTTTCTTT.

The chain recombines TRBV24-1 with TRBJ2-5; tentative D call: TRBD1 (6 bases). The germline V gene encodes CDR1 KGHDR and CDR2 SFDVKD. The V end lost 4 bases, the J end lost 5 bases, and 25 bases lay between the germline ends. The CDR3 is made up of 18 amino acids. CDR3 residues: CATSDPGRTVLGRETQYF. The CDR3 DNA reads as TGTGCCACCAGTGACCCCGGGCGGACAGTTCTTGGTAGGGAGACCCAGTACTTC.

This clone has more than one count but fewer than ten. The chain employs TRBV5-4 and TRBJ2-1, with D possibly TRBD2 on 6 matching bases. Trimming cost V 1 base and J 2 bases, with 10 bases left between them. This CDR3 region has 15 residues. Germline V gene sequence: CDR1 SGHNT, CDR2 YYREEE (reference sequence). This CDR3 is CASSLSGRAYNEQFF. CDR3 DNA: TGTGCCAGCAGCTTGTCCGGGAGAGCCTACAATGAGCAGTTCTTC.

In its sample, this clone was seen once. The CDR3 nucleotides read TGTGCCAGCAGCTTGAGAGCGGGGGGGCCTAAAGAGACCCAGTACTTC. This encodes CASSLRAGGPKETQYF. The chain links TRBV5-4 to TRBJ2-5; 10 nucleotides match TRBD2. This CDR3 comprises 16 residues. V lost 1 base, J lost 3 bases, and 6 bases stayed unmatched. The germline gives CDR1 SGHNT, CDR2 YYREEE (reference sequence).

This clone has more than one count but fewer than ten. This chain links TRBV6-5 with TRBJ2-5, with D perhaps TRBD1 (6 bases). This CDR3 is built from 13 residues. Germline-derived CDR1 and CDR2 are MNHEY and SVGAGI. Between the trimmed V and J ends, which lost 4 bases and 2 bases, there was a span of 8 bases. CDR3 DNA sequence: TGTGCCAGCAGTTTCGGACAGCAAGAGACCCAGTACTTC. Translated, it gives CASSFGQQETQYF.

The chain has TRBV7-9 and TRBJ2-4; D might be TRBD2 (7 bases). The CDR3 runs 15 residues. Germline V CDR1 and CDR2: SEHNR, FQNEAQ (reference sequence). Between the trimmed V and J ends, which lost 3 bases and 6 bases, there was a span of 15 bases. CDR3 in DNA: TGTGCCAGCAGCTTCAGTGGCGGGGGCGCAAACATTCAGTACTTC. Protein: CASSFSGGGANIQYF.

The V and J genes are TRBV5-1 and TRBJ2-7; maybe TRBD1 (5 bases). V lost 0 bases, J lost 5 bases, and 12 bases lay in between. This CDR3 is 14 amino acids long. Germline assignment: CDR1 SGHRS and CDR2 YFSETQ. As DNA, the CDR3 is TGCGCCAGCAGCTTGGGGGGCCCTGGGGACGAGCAGTACTTC. Protein: CASSLGGPGDEQYF.

V and J are TRBV4-1 and TRBJ2-1; no reliable D call. The V and J ends lost 3 bases and 3 bases respectively, with 12 bases between them. The CDR3 is made up of 15 amino acids. Germline values: CDR1 MGHRA, CDR2 YSYEKL. The CDR3 is CASSHPPPGYNEQFF. The CDR3 DNA reads TGCGCCAGCAGCCACCCCCCGCCGGGCTACAATGAGCAGTTCTTC.

This rearrangement joins TRBV19 to TRBJ2-1, with TRBD2 matching 11 bases. Germline V gene sequence: CDR1 LNHDA, CDR2 SQIVND (reference sequence). The CDR3 extends over 14 amino acids. V shed 4 bases and J 9 bases; nucleotides not matched to a gene: 5. CDR3 sequence: CASSTLAGVVEQFF. CDR3 DNA sequence: TGTGCCAGTAGTACACTAGCGGGAGTGGTTGAGCAGTTCTTC.

The chain couples TRBV19 to TRBJ2-1; D remains ambiguous. CDR1 LNHDA and CDR2 SQIVND come from the germline V gene (reference sequence). The V gene lost 2 bases and the J gene lost 6 bases, with 8 bases spanning the gap. The CDR3 contains 13 residues. CDR3 region: CASSISRPNEQFF. As DNA, the CDR3 is TGTGCCAGTAGTATATCCAGGCCCAATGAGCAGTTCTTC. Using reference TRBV19 and TRBJ2-1 for the parts outside the CDR3, the full variable domain is DGGITQSPKYLFRKEGQNVTLSCEQNLNHDAMYWYRQDPGQGLRLIYYSQIVNDFQKGDIAEGYSVSREKKESFPLTVTSAQKNPTAFYLCASSISRPNEQFFGPGTRLTVL.

The chain is built from TRBV30 and TRBJ2-2; no reliable D call. The CDR3 covers 14 residues. In germline, CDR1 is GTSNPN, CDR2 SVGIG (reference sequence). The ends were cut back, 4 bases at V and 1 base at J, with 10 bases in the middle. The CDR3 DNA reads TGTGCCTGGAAAGAACAGCTGAACACCGGGGAGCTGTTTTTT. Amino acids: CAWKEQLNTGELFF.

The rearrangement links TRBV6-6 to TRBJ1-3, with D possibly TRBD1 on 5 matching bases. V lost 5 bases, J lost 4 bases, and 12 bases lay in between. Germline lookup yields CDR1 MNHNY and CDR2 SVGAGI (reference sequence). This CDR3 comprises 14 residues. The CDR3 DNA follows: TGTGCCAGCAGTGGAGGGGCGTCAGGAAACACCATATATTTT. Its protein product is CASSGGASGNTIYF.

This clone showed up just a few times. This chain joins TRBV5-1 and TRBJ2-7; unclear D gene. The V and J ends lost 0 bases and 6 bases respectively, with 1 base between them. The germline V gene encodes CDR1 SGHRS and CDR2 YFSETQ. This CDR3 spans 10 amino acids. The CDR3 region is CASSLVEQYF. CDR3 bases: TGCGCCAGCAGCTTGGTCGAGCAGTACTTC.

This chain links TRBV2 with TRBJ1-1; 8 nucleotides match TRBD1. CDR3 size: 14 residues. V lost 5 bases to trimming and J lost 0 bases; unmatched junction nucleotides: 2. Germline-derived CDR1 and CDR2 are SNHLY and FYNNEI. In DNA form, the CDR3 reads TGTGCCAGCAGTACGGACAGGGTGAACACTGAAGCTTTCTTT. It is translated as CASSTDRVNTEAFF. Complete variable domain (other parts from reference TRBV2 and TRBJ1-1): EPEVTQTPSHQVTQMGQEVILRCVPISNHLYFYWYRQILGQKVEFLVSFYNNEISEKSEIFDDQFSVERPDGSNFTLKIRSTKLEDSAMYFCASSTDRVNTEAFFGQGTRLTVV.

This chain connects TRBV19 to TRBJ1-5; D is undetermined. Trimming stripped 3 bases from V and 3 bases from J, with 6 bases between. The CDR3 is 13 amino acids. Per germline, CDR1 LNHDA and CDR2 SQIVND (reference sequence). CDR3 amino acids: CASSILFNQPQHF. CDR3 in DNA: TGTGCCAGTAGTATCTTGTTCAATCAGCCCCAGCATTTT.

The CDR3 here is CASSSDSYEQYF. CDR3 nucleotides: TGCGCCAGCAGCTCGGACAGCTACGAGCAGTACTTC. The chain uses TRBV5-1 and TRBJ2-7; the D gene is possibly TRBD1 (6 bases). V lost 3 bases and J 3 bases, leaving 7 bases between the germline ends. CDR3 length equals 12 residues. Germline CDR1 SGHRS, CDR2 YFSETQ.

The chain uses TRBV7-3 and TRBJ2-2; a possible D gene is TRBD1 (6 bases). There are 16 residues in the CDR3. The V gene's germline CDR1 is SGHTA and CDR2 FQGTGA. Trimming removed 5 bases at V and 0 bases at J, with 13 bases between. The CDR3 DNA follows: TGTGCCAGCAGCCGAGGGGGACCCGCGAACACCGGGGAGCTGTTTTTT. Translating gives CASSRGGPANTGELFF.